In this sample, the clone carrying this T cell receptor beta chain turned up a few times. As yet, its antigen is unknown. The sample is drawn from a study of beta chain features in type 1 diabetes. Turning to the study itself: Summed over all samples, the examined sorted cells came to about 110 million.

Study-level findings and limits: The similarity of naive, central memory and Treg TCRB repertoires appeared greater among patients than among healthy donors. Researchers report that Type 1 diabetes patients had moderately but significantly shorter TCRB CDR3s across all four CD4+ subsets. Whether HLA type influences TCRB rearrangement remained unresolved here.

The length of the CDR3 is 16 residues. Germline V CDR1 and CDR2: SSHAT, FNYEAQ (reference sequence). With V trimmed by 3 bases and J by 1 base, 8 bases remained unmatched. Investigators reverse transcribed all isolated RNA, so they sequenced expressed TCRB transcripts. Produced via immunoSEQ multiplex PCR; TCRdb's table is partial and in-frame only. The sample has some 500,000 clones, about an eighth seen once; the top ten hold about 0.045%. The TCR was taken from a woman aged 18 to 35 in good health. Sequenced sample: naive CD4+ T cells from blood. The rearrangement joins TRBV7-7 to TRBJ2-5, with 7 bases lining up with TRBD1. The CDR3 spells CASSFGPAGGQETQYF. CDR3 coding DNA: TGTGCCAGCAGCTTTGGGCCGGCAGGGGGCCAAGAGACCCAGTACTTC.